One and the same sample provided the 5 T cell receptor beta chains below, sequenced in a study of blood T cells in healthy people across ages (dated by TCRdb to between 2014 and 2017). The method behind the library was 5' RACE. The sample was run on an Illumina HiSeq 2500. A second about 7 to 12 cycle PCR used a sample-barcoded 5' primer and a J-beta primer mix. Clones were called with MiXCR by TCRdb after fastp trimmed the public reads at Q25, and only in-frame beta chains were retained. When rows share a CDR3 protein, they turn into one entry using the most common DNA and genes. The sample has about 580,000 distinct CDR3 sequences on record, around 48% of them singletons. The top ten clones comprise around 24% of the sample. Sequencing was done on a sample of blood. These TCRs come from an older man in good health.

The CDR3 sequence: CASSSHTGTSGGKLYQETQYF. The CDR3 DNA reads TGCGCCAGCAGCTCCCACACTGGGACGAGCGGGGGGAAACTGTACCAAGAGACCCAGTACTTC. The V gene is TRBV5-1, the J gene TRBJ2-5; 9 bases map to TRBD2. Per the germline V gene, CDR1 is SGHRS and CDR2 is YFSETQ. V gave up 3 bases and J gave up 0 bases; unmatched junction bases: 21. The CDR3 consists of 21 residues.

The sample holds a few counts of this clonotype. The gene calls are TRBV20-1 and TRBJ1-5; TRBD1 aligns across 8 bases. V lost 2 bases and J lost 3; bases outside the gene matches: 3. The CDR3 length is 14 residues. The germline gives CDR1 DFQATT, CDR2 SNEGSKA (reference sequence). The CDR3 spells CSARNRGFNQPQHF. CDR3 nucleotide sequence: TGCAGTGCTAGAAACAGGGGGTTCAATCAGCCCCAGCATTTT.

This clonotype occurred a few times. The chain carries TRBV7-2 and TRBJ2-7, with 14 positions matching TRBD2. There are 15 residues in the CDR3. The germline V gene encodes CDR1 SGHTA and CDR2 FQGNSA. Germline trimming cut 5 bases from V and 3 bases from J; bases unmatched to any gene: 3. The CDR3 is CASSRGTSGGYEQYF. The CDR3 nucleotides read TGTGCCAGCAGCCGGGGGACTAGCGGGGGCTACGAGCAGTACTTC. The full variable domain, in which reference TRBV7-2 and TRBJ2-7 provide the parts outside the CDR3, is GAGVSQSPSNKVTEKGKDVELRCDPISGHTALYWYRQSLGQGLEFLIYFQGNSAPDKSGLPSDRFSAERTGGSVSTLTIQRTQQEDSAVYLCASSRGTSGGYEQYFGPGTRLTVT.

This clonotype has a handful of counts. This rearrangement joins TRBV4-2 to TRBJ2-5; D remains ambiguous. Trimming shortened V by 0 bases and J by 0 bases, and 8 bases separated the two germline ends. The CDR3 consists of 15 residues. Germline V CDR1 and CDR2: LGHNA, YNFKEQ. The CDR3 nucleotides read TGTGCCAGCAGCCAAGAGGCAGCCCACCAAGAGACCCAGTACTTC. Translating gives CASSQEAAHQETQYF.

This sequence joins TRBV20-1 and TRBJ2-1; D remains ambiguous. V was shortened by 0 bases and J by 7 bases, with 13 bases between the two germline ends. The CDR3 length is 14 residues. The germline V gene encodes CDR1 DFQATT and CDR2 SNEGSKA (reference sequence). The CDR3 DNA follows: TGCAGTGCTAGAGATCAGGCAAAAGGGAATGAGCAGTTCTTC. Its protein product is CSARDQAKGNEQFF.